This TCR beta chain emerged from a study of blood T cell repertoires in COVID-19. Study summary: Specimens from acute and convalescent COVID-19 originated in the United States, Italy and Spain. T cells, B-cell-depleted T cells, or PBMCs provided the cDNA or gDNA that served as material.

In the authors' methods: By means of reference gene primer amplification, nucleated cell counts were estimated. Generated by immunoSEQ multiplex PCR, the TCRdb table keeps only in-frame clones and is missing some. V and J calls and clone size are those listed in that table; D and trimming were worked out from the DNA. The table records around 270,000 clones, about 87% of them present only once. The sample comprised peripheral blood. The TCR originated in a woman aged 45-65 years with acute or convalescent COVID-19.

CDR3 region: CSVERQGIYGYTF. The DNA of the CDR3 is TGCAGCGTTGAACGACAGGGGATCTATGGCTACACCTTC. The chain couples TRBV29-1 to TRBJ1-2; 8 bases agree with TRBD1. Losses at the gene ends were 2 bases for V and 4 bases for J; bases not matched to a gene: 3. Germline V lookup: CDR1 SQVTM, CDR2 ANQGSEA. This CDR3 has 13 amino acids.